Below are 17 T cell receptor beta chains sequenced from a single sample in a study of cytomegalovirus exposure and HLA in healthy donors. Use of 60 Vbeta and 13 Jbeta primers characterized the PCR. Sequencing used immunoSEQ multiplex PCR; TCRdb keeps in-frame clones, though not all of them. The sample has roughly 130,000 clones, 80% seen once. The specimen sequenced was PBMCs. These receptors all stem from a man aged 40-49 years in good health and CMV-seronegative.

This chain uses TRBV30 with TRBJ2-5; 8 bases are shared with TRBD1. The CDR3 extends over 14 amino acids. Germline V gene lookup returns CDR1 GTSNPN and CDR2 SVGIG (reference sequence). The V segment lost 0 bases and the J segment 11 bases; nucleotides outside the gene matches: 11. This CDR3 is CAWSVGQGAKEQYF. Here the CDR3 DNA reads TGTGCCTGGAGTGTAGGGCAGGGGGCGAAAGAGCAGTACTTC. Complete variable domain (other parts from reference TRBV30 and TRBJ2-5): SQTIHQWPATLVQPVGSPLSLECTVEGTSNPNLYWYRQAAGRGLQLLFYSVGIGQISSEVPQNLSASRPQDRQFILSSKKLLLSDSGFYLCAWSVGQGAKEQYFGPGTRLLVL.

This CDR3 reads CASGATRKKAFF. For the CDR3, the DNA is TGTGCCAGCGGGGCTACTCGAAAGAAAGCTTTCTTT. The V and J genes are TRBV6-5 and TRBJ1-1; D is possibly TRBD1 (5 bases). CDR3 length equals 12 residues. Germline CDR1 MNHEY, CDR2 SVGAGI. The V and J ends lost 8 bases and 9 bases respectively, with 16 bases between them.

The chain couples TRBV2 to TRBJ2-4, with D possibly matching TRBD2 (6 bases). The germline CDR1 and CDR2 sequences are SNHLY and FYNNEI. The ends were cut back, 4 bases at V and 8 bases at J, with 6 bases in the middle. The CDR3 runs to 11 residues. The CDR3 DNA reads TGTGCCAGCAGTGGGGGGGACATTCAGTACTTC. This encodes CASSGGDIQYF.

The gene calls are TRBV2 and TRBJ2-7, with unresolved D. The germline V gene encodes CDR1 SNHLY and CDR2 FYNNEI. This CDR3 is built from 13 residues. Trimming removed 1 base at V and 3 bases at J, with 7 bases between. The CDR3 reads CASSEVNYYEQYF. In DNA form, the CDR3 reads TGTGCCAGCAGTGAAGTCAACTACTACGAGCAGTACTTC.

The chain employs TRBV5-4 and TRBJ2-5; a weak D match, TRBD2 (6 bases). Trimming removed 0 bases at V and 7 bases at J, with 16 bases between. The V gene's germline CDR1 is SGHNT and CDR2 YYREEE (reference sequence). The CDR3 covers 15 residues. The CDR3 DNA reads TGTGCCAGCAGCTTGGGAAGGCCGGAGGGAGGGACCCAGTACTTC. This codes for CASSLGRPEGGTQYF. Full variable domain (remainder filled in from reference TRBV5-4 and TRBJ2-5): ETGVTQSPTHLIKTRGQQVTLRCSSQSGHNTVSWYQQALGQGPQFIFQYYREEENGRGNFPPRFSGLQFPNYSSELNVNALELDDSALYLCASSLGRPEGGTQYFGPGTRLLVL.

The CDR3 loop is CASSGTVNTEAFF. DNA for the CDR3: TGTGCCAGCAGCGGAACAGTGAACACTGAAGCTTTCTTT. The chain is built from TRBV7-9 and TRBJ1-1, with D unresolved. The V gene's germline CDR1 is SEHNR and CDR2 FQNEAQ (reference sequence). Trimming stripped 5 bases from V and 0 bases from J, with 7 bases between. This CDR3 comprises 13 residues.

The CDR3 loop reads CASSPFRGMGTTYEQYF. The CDR3 region has the DNA TGTGCCAGCAGTCCGTTCCGGGGGATGGGGACTACCTACGAGCAGTACTTC. The V gene is TRBV27, the J gene TRBJ2-7, with TRBD2 matching over 7 bases. The V gene end was trimmed by 5 bases and the J gene end by 2 bases; junction bases not matched to a gene: 15. This CDR3 contains 17 residues. Germline CDR1 reads MNHEY; CDR2 reads SMNVEV (reference sequence).

The V call is TRBV9, the J call TRBJ1-1, with D perhaps matching TRBD1 (6 bases). The V and J ends lost 0 bases and 4 bases respectively, with 16 bases between them. Germline CDR1 reads SGDLS; CDR2 reads YYNGEE. The CDR3 loop spans 16 amino acids. In DNA form, the CDR3 reads TGTGCCAGCAGCGTAGCCTCAATTGGGGGGGCCACTGAAGCTTTCTTT. It specifies CASSVASIGGATEAFF.

In its sample, this clone was seen once. The gene calls are TRBV5-1 and TRBJ1-1, with TRBD1 identical over 9 bases. Trimming took 6 bases from V and 7 from J; bases not matched to a gene: 13. The CDR3 runs 15 residues. Germline CDR1 SGHRS, CDR2 YFSETQ. The CDR3 nucleotides are TGCGCCAGCAACTCTGGCGGGACAGGGCCAAATGAAGCTTTCTTT. Encoded protein: CASNSGGTGPNEAFF.

The chain couples TRBV28 to TRBJ1-5; perhaps TRBD1 as D (6 bases). Deletions cut 6 bases from V and 7 bases from J, with 13 bases between. This CDR3 is built from 13 residues. CDR1 and CDR2 from the germline V gene are MDHEN and SYDVKM. CDR3 residues: CASRPQGRQPQHF. In nucleotides, the CDR3 is TGTGCCAGCAGACCACAGGGCAGGCAGCCCCAGCATTTT.

The chain links TRBV6-4 to TRBJ2-3, with D possibly matching TRBD1 (8 bases). The CDR3 has 15 amino acids. V gave up 3 bases and J gave up 4 bases, with 14 bases separating them. Germline-derived CDR1 and CDR2 are MRHNA and SNTAGT. Written as DNA, the CDR3 is TGTGCCAGCAGTGAACAGGGGGAGGGCCCAGATACGCAGTATTTT. Protein product: CASSEQGEGPDTQYF.

Worth noting for this clone: A read error may produce the germline difference seen at one junction end. The genes are TRBV30 and TRBJ1-2, with a possible D match to TRBD1 (6 bases). CDR1 is GTSNPN, CDR2 SVGIG, per germline (reference sequence). The CDR3 totals 18 residues. CDR3: CAWSVIRRTANTNYGCTF. CDR3 coding DNA: TGTGCCTGGAGTGTAATACGGCGGACAGCCAATACTAACTATGGCTGCACCTTC. Based on the CDR3 plus reference TRBV30 and TRBJ1-2, the full variable domain is SQTIHQWPATLVQPVGSPLSLECTVEGTSNPNLYWYRQAAGRGLQLLFYSVGIGQISSEVPQNLSASRPQDRQFILSSKKLLLSDSGFYLCAWSVIRRTANTNYGCTFGSGTRLTVV.

This clone showed up just once. The chain combines TRBV13 with TRBJ2-7; TRBD2 aligns across 9 bases. CDR1 PRHDT and CDR2 FYEKMQ come from the germline V gene (reference sequence). The CDR3 length is 16 residues. Trimming at V came to 7 bases and at J to 3 bases, leaving 13 bases not matched to a gene. The CDR3 reads CASTTTVSSGNYEQYF. The CDR3 DNA reads TGTGCCAGCACTACCACTGTGTCTAGCGGGAACTACGAGCAGTACTTC.

This clone was seen only a few times. The chain uses TRBV7-8 and TRBJ1-1, with D perhaps TRBD1 (5 bases). Per the germline V gene, CDR1 is SGHVS and CDR2 is FQNEAQ. Trimming stripped 2 bases from V and 7 bases from J, with 14 bases between. The length of the CDR3 is 14 residues. The CDR3: CASSLRDSVIEAFF. Here the CDR3 DNA reads TGTGCCAGCAGCTTACGGGACTCCGTGATTGAAGCTTTCTTT.

The rearrangement links TRBV7-6 to TRBJ2-7, with 7 bases matching TRBD2. Germline V gene sequence: CDR1 SGHVS, CDR2 FNYEAQ. Trimming cost V 3 bases and J 5 bases; bases outside gene matches: 13. This CDR3 contains 16 residues. CDR3 sequence (DNA): TGTGCCAGCAGCTTTCAAAGACTGGCGGGAGAGGACGAGCAGTACTTC. Protein sequence: CASSFQRLAGEDEQYF.

The rearrangement uses TRBV15 and TRBJ1-5, with a possible D match to TRBD1 (5 bases). This CDR3 contains 16 residues. Trimming took 0 bases from V and 6 from J, leaving 15 bases between them. CDR1 is LNHNV, CDR2 YYDKDF, per germline (reference sequence). The CDR3 sequence: CATSRDGGQGRQPQHF. The CDR3 DNA sequence: TGTGCCACCAGCAGAGATGGTGGGCAGGGTCGTCAGCCCCAGCATTTT.

In this sample, this clone turned up a few times. The chain recombines TRBV6-1 with TRBJ1-1; 7 bases line up with TRBD1. The CDR3 runs to 13 residues. With 7 bases clipped from V and 7 bases from J, the junction kept 9 bases outside the gene matches. Germline-derived CDR1 and CDR2 are MNHNS and SASEGT. The CDR3 spells CASIRGGADEAFF. The CDR3 region has the DNA TGTGCCAGCATTAGAGGGGGCGCGGATGAAGCTTTCTTT.